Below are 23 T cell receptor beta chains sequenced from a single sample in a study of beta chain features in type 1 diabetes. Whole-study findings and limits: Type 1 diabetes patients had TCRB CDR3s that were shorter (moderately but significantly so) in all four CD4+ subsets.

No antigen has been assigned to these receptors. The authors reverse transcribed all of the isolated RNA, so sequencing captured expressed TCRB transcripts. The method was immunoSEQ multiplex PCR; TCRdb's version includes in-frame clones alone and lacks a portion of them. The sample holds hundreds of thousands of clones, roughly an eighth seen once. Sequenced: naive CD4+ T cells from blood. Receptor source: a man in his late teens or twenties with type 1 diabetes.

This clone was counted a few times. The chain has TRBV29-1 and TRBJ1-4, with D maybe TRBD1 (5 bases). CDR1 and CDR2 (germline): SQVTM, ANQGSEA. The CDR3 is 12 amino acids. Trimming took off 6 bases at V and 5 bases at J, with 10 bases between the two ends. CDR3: CSVGHGNEKLFF. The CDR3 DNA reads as TGCAGCGTGGGGCACGGAAATGAAAAACTGTTTTTT.

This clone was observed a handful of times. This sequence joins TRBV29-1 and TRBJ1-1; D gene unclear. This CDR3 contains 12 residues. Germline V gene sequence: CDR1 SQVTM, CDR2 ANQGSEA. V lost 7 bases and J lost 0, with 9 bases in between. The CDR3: CSARGLNTEAFF. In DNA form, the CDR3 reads TGCAGCGCCCGGGGATTGAACACTGAAGCTTTCTTT.

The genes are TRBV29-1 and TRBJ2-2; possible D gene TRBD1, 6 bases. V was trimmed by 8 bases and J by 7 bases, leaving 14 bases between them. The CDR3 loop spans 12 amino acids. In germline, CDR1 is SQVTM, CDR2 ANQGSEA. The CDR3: CSTKEGVGELFF. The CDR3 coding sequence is TGCAGCACTAAAGAGGGGGTCGGGGAGCTGTTTTTT.

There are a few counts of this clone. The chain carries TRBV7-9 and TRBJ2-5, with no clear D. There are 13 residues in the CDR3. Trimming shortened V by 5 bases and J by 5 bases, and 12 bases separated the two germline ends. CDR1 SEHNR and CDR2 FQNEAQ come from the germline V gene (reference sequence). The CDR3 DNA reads TGTGCCAGCAGCCCACAACCCTTGGAGACCCAGTACTTC. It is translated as CASSPQPLETQYF.

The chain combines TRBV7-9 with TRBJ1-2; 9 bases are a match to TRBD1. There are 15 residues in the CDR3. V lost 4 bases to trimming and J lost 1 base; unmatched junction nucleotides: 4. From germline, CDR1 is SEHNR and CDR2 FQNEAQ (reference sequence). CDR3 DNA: TGTGCCAGCAGCTCCCGGACAGGGGATAACTATGGCTACACCTTC. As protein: CASSSRTGDNYGYTF.

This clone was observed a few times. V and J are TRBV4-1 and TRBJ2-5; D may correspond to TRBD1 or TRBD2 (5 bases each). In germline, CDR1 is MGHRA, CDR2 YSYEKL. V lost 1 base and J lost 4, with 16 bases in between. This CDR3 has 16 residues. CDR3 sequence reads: CASSQGASQGSETQYF. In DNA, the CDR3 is TGCGCCAGCAGCCAAGGGGCTAGCCAGGGATCAGAGACCCAGTACTTC.

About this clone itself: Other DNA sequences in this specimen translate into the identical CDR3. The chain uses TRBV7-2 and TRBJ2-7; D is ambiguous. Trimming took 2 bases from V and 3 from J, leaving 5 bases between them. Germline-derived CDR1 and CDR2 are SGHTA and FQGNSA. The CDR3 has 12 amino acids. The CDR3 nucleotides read TGTGCCAGCAGCTTACAAGGCTACGAGCAGTACTTC. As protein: CASSLQGYEQYF. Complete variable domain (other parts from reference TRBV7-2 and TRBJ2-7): GAGVSQSPSNKVTEKGKDVELRCDPISGHTALYWYRQSLGQGLEFLIYFQGNSAPDKSGLPSDRFSAERTGGSVSTLTIQRTQQEDSAVYLCASSLQGYEQYFGPGTRLTVT.

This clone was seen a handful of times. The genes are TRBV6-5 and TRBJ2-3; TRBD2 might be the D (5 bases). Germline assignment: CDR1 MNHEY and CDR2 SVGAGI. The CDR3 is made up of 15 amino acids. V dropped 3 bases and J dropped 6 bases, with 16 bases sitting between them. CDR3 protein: CASSYLAAHSDTQYF. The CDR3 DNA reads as TGTGCCAGCAGTTATCTAGCCGCTCACAGCGATACGCAGTATTTT.

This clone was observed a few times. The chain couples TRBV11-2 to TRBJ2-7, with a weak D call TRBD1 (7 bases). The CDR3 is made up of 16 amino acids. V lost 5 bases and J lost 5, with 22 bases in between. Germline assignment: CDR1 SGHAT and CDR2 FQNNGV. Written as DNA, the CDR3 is TGTGCCAGCAGCCCGCGGGGAAGGGGGCTGGAAAACGAGCAGTACTTC. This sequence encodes CASSPRGRGLENEQYF.

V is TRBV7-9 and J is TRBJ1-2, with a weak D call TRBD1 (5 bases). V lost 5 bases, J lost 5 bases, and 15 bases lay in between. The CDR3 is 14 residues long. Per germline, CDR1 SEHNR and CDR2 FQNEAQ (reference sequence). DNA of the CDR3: TGTGCCAGCAGCCCAGAGGGGCGGGGGTATGGCTACACCTTC. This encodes CASSPEGRGYGYTF.

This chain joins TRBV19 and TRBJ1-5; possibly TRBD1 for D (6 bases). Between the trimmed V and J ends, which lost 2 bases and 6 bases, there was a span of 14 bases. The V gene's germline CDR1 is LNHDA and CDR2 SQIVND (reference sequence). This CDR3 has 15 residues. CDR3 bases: TGTGCCAGTAGTATATCAGGGGTTCTCCGTCAGCCCCAGCATTTT. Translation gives CASSISGVLRQPQHF.

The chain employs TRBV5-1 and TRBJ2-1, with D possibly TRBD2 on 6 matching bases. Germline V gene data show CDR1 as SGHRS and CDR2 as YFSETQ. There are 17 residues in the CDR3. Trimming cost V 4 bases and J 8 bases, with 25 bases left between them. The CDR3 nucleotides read TGCGCCAGCAGCCCAAGCAGAGGAGGGGACGCCCTTGATGAGCAGTTCTTC. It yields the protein CASSPSRGGDALDEQFF.

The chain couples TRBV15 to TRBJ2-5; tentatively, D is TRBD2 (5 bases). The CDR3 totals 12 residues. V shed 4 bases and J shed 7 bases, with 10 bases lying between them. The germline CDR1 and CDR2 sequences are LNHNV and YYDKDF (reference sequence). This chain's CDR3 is CATSTRGGTQYF. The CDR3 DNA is TGTGCCACCAGCACCAGAGGAGGGACCCAGTACTTC.

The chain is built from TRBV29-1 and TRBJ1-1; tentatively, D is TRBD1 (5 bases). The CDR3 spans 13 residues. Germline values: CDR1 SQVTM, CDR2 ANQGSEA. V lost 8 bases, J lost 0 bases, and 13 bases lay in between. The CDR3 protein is CSSWGLLNTEAFF. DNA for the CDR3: TGCAGCTCCTGGGGACTTCTGAACACTGAAGCTTTCTTT.

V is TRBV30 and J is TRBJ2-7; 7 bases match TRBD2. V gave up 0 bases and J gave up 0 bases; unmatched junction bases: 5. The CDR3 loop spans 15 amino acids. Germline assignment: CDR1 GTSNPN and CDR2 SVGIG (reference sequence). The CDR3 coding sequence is TGTGCCTGGAGTGTACATCGGGGGGTCTCCTACGAGCAGTACTTC. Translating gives CAWSVHRGVSYEQYF.

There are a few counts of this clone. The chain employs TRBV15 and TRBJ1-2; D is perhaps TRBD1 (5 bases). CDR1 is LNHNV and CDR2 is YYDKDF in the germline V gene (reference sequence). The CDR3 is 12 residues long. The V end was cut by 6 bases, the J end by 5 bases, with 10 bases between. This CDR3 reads CATSTDKYGYTF. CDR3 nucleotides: TGTGCCACCAGTACGGACAAGTATGGCTACACCTTC.

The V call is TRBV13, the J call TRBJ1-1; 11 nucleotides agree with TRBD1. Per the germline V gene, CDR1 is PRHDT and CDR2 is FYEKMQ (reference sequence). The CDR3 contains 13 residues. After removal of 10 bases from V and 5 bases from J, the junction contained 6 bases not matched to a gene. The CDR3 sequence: CATHGTGGTEAFF. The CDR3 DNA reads TGTGCCACCCACGGGACAGGGGGTACTGAAGCTTTCTTT.

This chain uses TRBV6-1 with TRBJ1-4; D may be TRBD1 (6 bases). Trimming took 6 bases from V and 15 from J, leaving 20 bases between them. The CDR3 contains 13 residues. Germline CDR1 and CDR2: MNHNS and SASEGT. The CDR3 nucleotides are TGTGCCAGCAGCCGAGAGCCGGACAGTGCCTTGTTTTTT. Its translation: CASSREPDSALFF.

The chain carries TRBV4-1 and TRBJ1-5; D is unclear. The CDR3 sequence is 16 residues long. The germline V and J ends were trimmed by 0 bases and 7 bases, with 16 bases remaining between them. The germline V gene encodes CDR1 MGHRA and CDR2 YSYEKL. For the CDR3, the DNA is TGCGCCAGCAGCCAAGAGCAGTATTCCGAAGTACAGCCCCAGCATTTT. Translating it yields CASSQEQYSEVQPQHF.

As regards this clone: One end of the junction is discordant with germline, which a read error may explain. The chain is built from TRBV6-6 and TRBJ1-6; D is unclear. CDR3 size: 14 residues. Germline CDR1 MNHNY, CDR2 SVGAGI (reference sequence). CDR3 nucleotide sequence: TGTGCCAGCACTTACGAGGAGCCAAATTCACCCCTCCACTTT. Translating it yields CASTYEEPNSPLHF.

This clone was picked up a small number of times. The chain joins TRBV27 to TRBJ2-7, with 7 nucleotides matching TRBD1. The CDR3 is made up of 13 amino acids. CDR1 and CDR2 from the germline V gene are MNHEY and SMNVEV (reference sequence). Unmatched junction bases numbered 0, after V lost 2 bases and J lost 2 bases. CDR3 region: CASSLDRAYEQYF. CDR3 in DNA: TGTGCCAGCAGTTTAGACAGGGCCTACGAGCAGTACTTC.

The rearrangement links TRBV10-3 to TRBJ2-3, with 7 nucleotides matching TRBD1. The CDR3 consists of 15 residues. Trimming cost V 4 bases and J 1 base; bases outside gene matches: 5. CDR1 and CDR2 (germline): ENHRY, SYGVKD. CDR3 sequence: CAISVSGTGTDTQYF. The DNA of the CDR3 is TGTGCCATCAGTGTATCCGGGACAGGCACAGATACGCAGTATTTT.

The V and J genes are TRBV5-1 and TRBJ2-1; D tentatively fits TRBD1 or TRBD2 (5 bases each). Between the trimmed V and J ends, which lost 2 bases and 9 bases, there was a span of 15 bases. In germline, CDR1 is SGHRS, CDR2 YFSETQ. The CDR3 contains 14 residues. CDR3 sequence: CASSFGGVTREQFF. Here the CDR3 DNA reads TGCGCCAGCAGCTTTGGGGGAGTGACACGTGAGCAGTTCTTC.